This is a list of T cell receptor beta chains from one sample in a study of read filtering for tumor transcriptome and immune sequencing. TCRdb fed the reads into MiXCR, producing one record per CDR3 protein. The sample has fewer than 100,000 distinct CDR3 sequences, approximately 13% seen once; the top ten hold around 14%. The sample consisted of a population of CD138-negative cells sorted from bone marrow. The source of these receptors is a donor at least 40 years old with multiple myeloma. CDR3s include the opening cysteine and the closing phenylalanine or tryptophan.

J,V,length,CDR3
TRBJ2-3,TRBV7-2,13,CASNRGDTDTQYF
TRBJ2-1,TRBV7-2,15,CASSFTGESYNEQFF
TRBJ2-2,TRBV7-9,16,CASQVPGQGNTGELFF
TRBJ1-3,TRBV7-9,15,CASRSGRNSGNTIYF
TRBJ1-1,TRBV4-1,12,CASSQGFTEAFF
TRBJ1-1,TRBV29-1,11,CSVSTGPEAFF
TRBJ1-5,TRBV7-9,14,CASSLAGPNQPRHF
TRBJ2-7,TRBV18,15,CASSPLIAGGNEQYF
TRBJ2-2,TRBV7-6,15,CASSFGSGLTGELFF
TRBJ1-1,TRBV12-3/TRBV12-4,15,CASSLLGSSGDPSTF
TRBJ1-1,TRBV28,13,CASRQTVNTEAFF
TRBJ1-1,TRBV6-1,14,CASRLGQMNTEAFF
TRBJ1-6,TRBV28,15,CASSLPGSYNSPLHF
TRBJ2-1,TRBV29-1,18,CSVDGLAGALSSYNEQFF
TRBJ1-5,TRBV27,13,CASSMTGNQPQHF
TRBJ1-5,TRBV29-1,13,CSVSDSFNQPQHF
TRBJ2-1,TRBV5-1,17,CTSSETSAGSSYNEQFF
TRBJ2-1,TRBV20-1,15,CSATLPMGQNNEQFF
TRBJ1-1,TRBV29-1,12,CSVEDSSTEAFF
TRBJ1-5,TRBV5-1,13,CASSPEGRQPQHF
TRBJ1-5,TRBV2,16,CASSESAPGGNQPQHF
TRBJ2-7,TRBV28,15,CASSLGGTGLREQYF
TRBJ2-7,TRBV2,15,CASSVGTASSYEQYF
TRBJ2-2,TRBV2,14,CASRRLAGVGELFF
TRBJ2-1,TRBV12-3/TRBV12-4,14,CASSFYKAYNEQFF
TRBJ2-1,TRBV7-6,17,CASSPVGGGPPHNEQFF
TRBJ2-1,TRBV20-1,14,CSARVREIRGEQFF
TRBJ2-1,TRBV7-8,14,CASSLVLANNGQFF
TRBJ2-5,TRBV24-1,16,CATSPSYRDTKETQYF
TRBJ1-4,TRBV29-1,12,CSVVWRNEKLFF
TRBJ2-7,TRBV20-1,13,CSAHLDRVREQYF
TRBJ2-3,TRBV7-9,14,CASSPLGRTDTQYF
TRBJ2-7,TRBV5-1,12,CASTSDSRMTYF
TRBJ1-1,TRBV25-1,12,CASSSGRSEAFF
TRBJ1-5,TRBV7-9,15,CASSGGGGIDQPQHF
TRBJ2-3,TRBV7-2,18,CASSPSIRTQTSTDTQYF
TRBJ2-3,TRBV25-1,19,CASSESQTPSGSSTDTQYF
TRBJ1-1,TRBV5-1,16,CASSLVGPPAHTEAFF
TRBJ2-6,TRBV29-1,16,CSVLGTGRAGANVLTF
TRBJ1-5,TRBV6-1,15,CASSEAGGSNQPQHF
TRBJ2-1,TRBV5-1,14,CASSLALVSDEQFF
TRBJ2-2,TRBV6-2/TRBV6-3,16,CASTPGLATNTGELFF
TRBJ2-2,TRBV19,13,CASSILAAGELFF
TRBJ2-3,TRBV12-3/TRBV12-4,14,CASQTGGPVDTQYF
TRBJ2-3,TRBV29-1,15,CSVGGYRGSTDTQYF
TRBJ2-3,TRBV28,15,CASTGPVEGADTQYF
TRBJ2-7,TRBV3-1,16,CASSRGRTGETHEQYF
TRBJ2-3,TRBV7-2,16,CASSLGLAGGFDTQYF
TRBJ2-1,TRBV5-1,14,CASSQNFPQPQQFF
TRBJ2-1,TRBV5-1,16,CASSEVRGGPADEQFF
TRBJ2-2,TRBV18,16,CASSSRQGASAGELFF
TRBJ2-1,TRBV29-1,12,CSAGDRRDEQFF
TRBJ2-3,TRBV7-9,12,CASSPRTDTQYF
TRBJ2-1,TRBV28,15,CASSPPPWTGGEQFF
TRBJ2-1,TRBV3-1,15,CASSQGWGGNNEQFF